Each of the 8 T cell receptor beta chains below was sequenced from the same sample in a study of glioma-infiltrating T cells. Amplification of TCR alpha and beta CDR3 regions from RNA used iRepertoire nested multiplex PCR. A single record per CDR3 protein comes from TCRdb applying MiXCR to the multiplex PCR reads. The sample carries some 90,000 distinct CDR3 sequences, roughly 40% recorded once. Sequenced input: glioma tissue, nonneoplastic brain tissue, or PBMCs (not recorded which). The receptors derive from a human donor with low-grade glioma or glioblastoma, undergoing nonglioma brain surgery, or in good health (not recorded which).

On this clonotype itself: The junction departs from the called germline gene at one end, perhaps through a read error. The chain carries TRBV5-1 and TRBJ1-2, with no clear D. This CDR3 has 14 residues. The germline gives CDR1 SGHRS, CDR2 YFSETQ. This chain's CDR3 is CASSLDSTDYGHTF. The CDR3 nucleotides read TGCGCCAGCAGCTTGGACTCTACAGACTATGGCCACACCTTC. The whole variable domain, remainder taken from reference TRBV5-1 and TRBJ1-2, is KAGVTQTPRYLIKTRGQQVTLSCSPISGHRSVSWYQQTPGQGLQFLFEYFSETQRNKGNFPGRFSGRQFSNSRSEMNVSTLELGDSALYLCASSLDSTDYGHTFGSGTRLTVV.

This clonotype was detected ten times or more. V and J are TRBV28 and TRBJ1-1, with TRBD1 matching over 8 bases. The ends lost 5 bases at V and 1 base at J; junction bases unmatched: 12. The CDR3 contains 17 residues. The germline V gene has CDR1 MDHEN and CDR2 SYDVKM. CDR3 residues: CASSVRTGTSGNTEAFF. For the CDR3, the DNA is TGTGCCAGCAGTGTAAGGACAGGGACCTCCGGGAACACTGAAGCTTTCTTT.

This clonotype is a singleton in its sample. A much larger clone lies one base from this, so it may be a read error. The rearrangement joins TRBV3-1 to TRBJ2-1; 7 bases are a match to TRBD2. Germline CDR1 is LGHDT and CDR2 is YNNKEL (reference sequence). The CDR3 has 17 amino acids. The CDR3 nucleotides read TGTGCCAGCAGCCCCAGGGTAGCGGGCAAAGCCTACAATGAGCAGTTATTC. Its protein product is CASSPRVAGKAYNEQLF.

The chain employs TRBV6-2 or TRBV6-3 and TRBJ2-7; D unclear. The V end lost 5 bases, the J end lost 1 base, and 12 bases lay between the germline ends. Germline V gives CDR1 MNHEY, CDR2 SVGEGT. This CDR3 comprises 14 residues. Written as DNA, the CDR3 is TGTGCCAGCAGTGACGCTGCCGGGTCCTACGAGCAGTACTTC. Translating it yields CASSDAAGSYEQYF.

DNA of the CDR3: TGTGCCAGCCCAGTACCCACAGATACGCAGTATTTT. This translates into CASPVPTDTQYF. The genes are TRBV7-2 and TRBJ2-3; D is undetermined. The CDR3 is made up of 12 amino acids. Germline V CDR1 and CDR2: SGHTA, FQGNSA. V was clipped by 8 bases and J by 2 bases, with 8 bases between them. The full variable domain, its missing parts supplied by reference TRBV7-2 and TRBJ2-3, is GAGVSQSPSNKVTEKGKDVELRCDPISGHTALYWYRQSLGQGLEFLIYFQGNSAPDKSGLPSDRFSAERTGGSVSTLTIQRTQQEDSAVYLCASPVPTDTQYFGPGTRLTVL.

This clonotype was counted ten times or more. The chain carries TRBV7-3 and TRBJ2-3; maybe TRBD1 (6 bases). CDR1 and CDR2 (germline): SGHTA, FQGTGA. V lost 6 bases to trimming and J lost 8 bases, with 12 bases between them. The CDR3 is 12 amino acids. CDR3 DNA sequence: TGTGCCAGCAGTGAACAGGGCGGTACGCAGTATTTT. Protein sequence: CASSEQGGTQYF.

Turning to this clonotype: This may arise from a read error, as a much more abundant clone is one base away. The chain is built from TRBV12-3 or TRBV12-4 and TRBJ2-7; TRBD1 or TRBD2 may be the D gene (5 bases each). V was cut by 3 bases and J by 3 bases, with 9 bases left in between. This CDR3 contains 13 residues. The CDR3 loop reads CASSFGGLYEQYF. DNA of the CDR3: TGTGCCAGCAGTTTTGGGGGTCTCTACGAGCAGTACTTC.

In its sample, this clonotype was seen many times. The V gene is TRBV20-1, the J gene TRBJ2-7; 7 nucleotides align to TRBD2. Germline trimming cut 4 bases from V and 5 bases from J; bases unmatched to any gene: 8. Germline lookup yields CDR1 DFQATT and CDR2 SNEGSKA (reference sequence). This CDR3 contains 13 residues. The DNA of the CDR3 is TGCAGTGCTATCTTTGGGGGAGGGCACGAGCAGTACTTC. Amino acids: CSAIFGGGHEQYF.